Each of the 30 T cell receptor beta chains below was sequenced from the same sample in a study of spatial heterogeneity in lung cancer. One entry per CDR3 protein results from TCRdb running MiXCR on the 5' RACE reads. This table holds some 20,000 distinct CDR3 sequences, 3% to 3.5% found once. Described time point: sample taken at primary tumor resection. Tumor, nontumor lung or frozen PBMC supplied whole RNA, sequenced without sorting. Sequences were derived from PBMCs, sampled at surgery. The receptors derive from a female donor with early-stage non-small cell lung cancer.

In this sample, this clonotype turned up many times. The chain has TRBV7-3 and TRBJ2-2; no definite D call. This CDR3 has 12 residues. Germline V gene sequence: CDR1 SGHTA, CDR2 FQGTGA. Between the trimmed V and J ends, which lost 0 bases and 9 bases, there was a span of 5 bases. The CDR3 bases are TGTGCCAGCAGCTTAACGGGGAGGGAGCTGTTTTTT. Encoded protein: CASSLTGRELFF.

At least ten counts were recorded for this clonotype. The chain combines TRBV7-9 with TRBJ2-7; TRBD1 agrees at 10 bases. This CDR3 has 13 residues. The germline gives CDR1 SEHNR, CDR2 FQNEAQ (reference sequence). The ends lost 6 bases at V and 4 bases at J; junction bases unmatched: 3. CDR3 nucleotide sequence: TGTGCCAGCAGTACGGACAGGGGGTACGAGCAGTACTTC. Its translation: CASSTDRGYEQYF.

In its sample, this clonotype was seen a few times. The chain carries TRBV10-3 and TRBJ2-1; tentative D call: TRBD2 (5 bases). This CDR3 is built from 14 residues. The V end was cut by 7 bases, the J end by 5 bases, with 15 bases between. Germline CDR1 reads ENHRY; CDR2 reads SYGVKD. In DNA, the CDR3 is TGTGCCATCATGAATTCTAGCCACAACAATGAGCAGTTCTTC. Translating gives CAIMNSSHNNEQFF.

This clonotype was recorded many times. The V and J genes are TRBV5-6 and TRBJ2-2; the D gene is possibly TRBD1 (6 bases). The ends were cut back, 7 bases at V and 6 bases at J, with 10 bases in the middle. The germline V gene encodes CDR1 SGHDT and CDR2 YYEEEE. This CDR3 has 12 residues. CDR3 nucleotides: TGTGCCAGCTGTTCAGGGGCCGGGGAGCTGTTTTTT. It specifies CASCSGAGELFF.

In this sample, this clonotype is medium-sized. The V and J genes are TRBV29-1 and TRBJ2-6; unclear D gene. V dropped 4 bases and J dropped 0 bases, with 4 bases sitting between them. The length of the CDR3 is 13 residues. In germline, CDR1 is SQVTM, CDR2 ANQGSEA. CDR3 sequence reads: CSVAGSGANVLTF. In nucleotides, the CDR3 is TGCAGCGTTGCCGGCTCTGGGGCCAACGTCCTGACTTTC.

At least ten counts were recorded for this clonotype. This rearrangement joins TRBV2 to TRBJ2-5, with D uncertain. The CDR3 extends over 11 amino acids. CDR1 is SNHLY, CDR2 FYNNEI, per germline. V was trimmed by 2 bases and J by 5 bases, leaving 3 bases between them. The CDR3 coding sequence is TGTGCCAGCAGTGAATATGAGACCCAGTACTTC. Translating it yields CASSEYETQYF.

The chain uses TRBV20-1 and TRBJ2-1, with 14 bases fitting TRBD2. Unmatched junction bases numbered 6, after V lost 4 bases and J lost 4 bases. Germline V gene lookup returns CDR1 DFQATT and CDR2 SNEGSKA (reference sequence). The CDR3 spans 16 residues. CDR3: CSAKGGLAGEYNEQFF. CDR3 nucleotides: TGCAGTGCTAAAGGGGGACTAGCGGGAGAGTACAATGAGCAGTTCTTC.

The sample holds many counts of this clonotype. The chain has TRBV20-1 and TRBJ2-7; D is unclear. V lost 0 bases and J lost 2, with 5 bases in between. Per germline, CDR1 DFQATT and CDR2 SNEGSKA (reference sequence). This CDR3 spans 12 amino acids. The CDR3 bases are TGCAGTGCTAGAGATCAACCCTACGAGCAGTACTTC. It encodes CSARDQPYEQYF.

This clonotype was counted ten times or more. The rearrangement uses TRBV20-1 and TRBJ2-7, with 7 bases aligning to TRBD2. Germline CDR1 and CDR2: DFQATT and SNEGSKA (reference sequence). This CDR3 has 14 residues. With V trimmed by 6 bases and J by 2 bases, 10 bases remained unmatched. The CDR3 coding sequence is TGCAGTGCCGCCCGTAGCGGGCGAACCTACGAGCAGTACTTC. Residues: CSAARSGRTYEQYF.

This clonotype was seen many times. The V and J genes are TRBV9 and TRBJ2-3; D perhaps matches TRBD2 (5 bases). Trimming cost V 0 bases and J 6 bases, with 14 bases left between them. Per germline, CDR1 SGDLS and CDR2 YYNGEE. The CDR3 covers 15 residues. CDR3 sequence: CASSVGGLVLDTQYF. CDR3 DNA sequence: TGTGCCAGCAGCGTAGGAGGACTCGTATTGGATACGCAGTATTTT.

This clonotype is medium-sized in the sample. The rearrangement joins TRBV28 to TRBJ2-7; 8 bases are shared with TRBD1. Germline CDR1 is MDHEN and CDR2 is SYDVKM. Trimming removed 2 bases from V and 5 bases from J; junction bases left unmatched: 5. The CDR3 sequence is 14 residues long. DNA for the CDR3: TGTGCCAGCAGTTTAGCAGGGGGCGCAGACGAGCAGTACTTC. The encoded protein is CASSLAGGADEQYF.

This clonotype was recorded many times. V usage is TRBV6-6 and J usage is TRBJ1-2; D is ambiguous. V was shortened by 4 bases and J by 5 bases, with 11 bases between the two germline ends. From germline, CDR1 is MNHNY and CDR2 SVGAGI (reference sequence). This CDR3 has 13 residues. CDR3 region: CASSFVSLYGYTF. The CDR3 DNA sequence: TGTGCCAGCAGTTTTGTCAGTCTTTATGGCTACACCTTC.

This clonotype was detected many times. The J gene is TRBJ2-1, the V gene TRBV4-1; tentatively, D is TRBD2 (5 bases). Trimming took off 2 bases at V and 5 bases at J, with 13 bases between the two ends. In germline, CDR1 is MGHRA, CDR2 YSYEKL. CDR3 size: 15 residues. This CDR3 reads CASSQNRGVNNEQFF. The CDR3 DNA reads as TGCGCCAGCAGCCAAAACCGGGGAGTAAACAATGAGCAGTTCTTC.

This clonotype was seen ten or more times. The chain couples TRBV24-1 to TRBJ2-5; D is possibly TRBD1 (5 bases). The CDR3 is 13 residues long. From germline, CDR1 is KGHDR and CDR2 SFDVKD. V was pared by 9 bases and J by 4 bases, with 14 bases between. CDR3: CATGTGARETQYF. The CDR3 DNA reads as TGTGCCACCGGAACAGGTGCGAGAGAGACCCAGTACTTC.

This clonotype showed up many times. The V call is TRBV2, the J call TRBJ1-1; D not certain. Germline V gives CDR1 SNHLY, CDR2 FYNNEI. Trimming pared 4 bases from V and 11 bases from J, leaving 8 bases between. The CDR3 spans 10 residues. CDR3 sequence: CASSGRVAFF. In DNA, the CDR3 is TGTGCCAGCAGTGGGAGAGTCGCTTTCTTT.

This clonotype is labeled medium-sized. CDR3 coding DNA: TGTGCCAGCAGTGCGTCACCCACCCTTTGGGGGCAGTATTTT. Translated: CASSASPTLWGQYF. The chain employs TRBV2 and TRBJ2-3, with D uncertain. The CDR3 consists of 14 residues. The germline V and J ends were trimmed by 4 bases and 11 bases, with 19 bases remaining between them. Looked up from germline, CDR1 is SNHLY and CDR2 is FYNNEI.

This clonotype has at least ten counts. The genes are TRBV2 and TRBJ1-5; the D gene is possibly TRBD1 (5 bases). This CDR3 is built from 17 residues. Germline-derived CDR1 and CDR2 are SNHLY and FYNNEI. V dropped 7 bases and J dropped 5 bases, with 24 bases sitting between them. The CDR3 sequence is CASTNAYWKGRDQPQHF. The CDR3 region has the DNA TGTGCCAGCACCAACGCGTACTGGAAGGGGAGGGATCAGCCCCAGCATTTT.

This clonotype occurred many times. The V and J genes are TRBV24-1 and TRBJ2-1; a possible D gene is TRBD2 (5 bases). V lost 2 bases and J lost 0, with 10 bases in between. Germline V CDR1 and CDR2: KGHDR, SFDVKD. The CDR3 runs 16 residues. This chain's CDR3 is CATSDSSGSSYNEQFF. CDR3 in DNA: TGTGCCACCAGTGATTCCAGCGGAAGCTCCTACAATGAGCAGTTCTTC.

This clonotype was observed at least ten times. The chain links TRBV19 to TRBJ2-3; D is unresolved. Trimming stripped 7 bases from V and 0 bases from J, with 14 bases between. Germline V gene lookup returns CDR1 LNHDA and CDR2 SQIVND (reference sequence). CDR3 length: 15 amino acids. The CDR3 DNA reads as TGTGCCAGTAAGGGCAGTTTAACTAGCACAGATACGCAGTATTTT. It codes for CASKGSLTSTDTQYF.

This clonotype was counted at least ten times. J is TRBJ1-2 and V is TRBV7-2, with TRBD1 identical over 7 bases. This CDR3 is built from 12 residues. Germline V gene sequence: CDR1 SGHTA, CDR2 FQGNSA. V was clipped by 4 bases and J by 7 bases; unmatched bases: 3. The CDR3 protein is CASSSTGSGYTF. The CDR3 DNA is TGTGCCAGCAGCTCGACAGGGAGTGGCTACACCTTC. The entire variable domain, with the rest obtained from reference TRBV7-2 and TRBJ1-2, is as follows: GAGVSQSPSNKVTEKGKDVELRCDPISGHTALYWYRQSLGQGLEFLIYFQGNSAPDKSGLPSDRFSAERTGGSVSTLTIQRTQQEDSAVYLCASSSTGSGYTFGSGTRLTVV.

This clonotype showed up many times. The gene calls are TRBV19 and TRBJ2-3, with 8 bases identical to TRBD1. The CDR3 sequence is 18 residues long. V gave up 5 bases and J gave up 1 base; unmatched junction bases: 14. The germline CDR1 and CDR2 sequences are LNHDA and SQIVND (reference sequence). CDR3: CASSPGKHQGAGTDTQYF. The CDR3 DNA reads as TGTGCCAGTAGTCCCGGCAAGCATCAGGGGGCTGGCACAGATACGCAGTATTTT. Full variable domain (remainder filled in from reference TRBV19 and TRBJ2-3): DGGITQSPKYLFRKEGQNVTLSCEQNLNHDAMYWYRQDPGQGLRLIYYSQIVNDFQKGDIAEGYSVSREKKESFPLTVTSAQKNPTAFYLCASSPGKHQGAGTDTQYFGPGTRLTVL.

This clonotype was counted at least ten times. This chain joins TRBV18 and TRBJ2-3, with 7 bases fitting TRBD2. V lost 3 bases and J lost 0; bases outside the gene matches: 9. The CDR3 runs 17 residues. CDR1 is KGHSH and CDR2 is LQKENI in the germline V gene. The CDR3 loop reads CASSPPSGEGSTDTQYF. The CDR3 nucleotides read TGTGCCAGCTCACCGCCGTCGGGGGAGGGGAGCACAGATACGCAGTATTTT. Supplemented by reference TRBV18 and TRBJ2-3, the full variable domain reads NAGVMQNPRHLVRRRGQEARLRCSPMKGHSHVYWYRQLPEEGLKFMVYLQKENIIDESGMPKERFSAEFPKEGPSILRIQQVVRGDSAAYFCASSPPSGEGSTDTQYFGPGTRLTVL.

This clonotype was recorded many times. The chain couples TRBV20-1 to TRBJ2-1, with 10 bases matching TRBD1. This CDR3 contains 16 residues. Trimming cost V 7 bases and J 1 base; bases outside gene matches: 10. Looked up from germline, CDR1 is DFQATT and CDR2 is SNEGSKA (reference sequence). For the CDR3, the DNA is TGCAGTGGTGTGGACAGGGGGACAAGTTCCTACAATGAGCAGTTCTTC. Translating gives CSGVDRGTSSYNEQFF.

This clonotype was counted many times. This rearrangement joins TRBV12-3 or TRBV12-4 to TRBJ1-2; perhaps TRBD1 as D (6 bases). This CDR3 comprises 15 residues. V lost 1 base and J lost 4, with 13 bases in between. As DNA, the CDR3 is TGTGCCAGCAGTTTAGGTACAGGGAATTTCTATGGCTACACCTTC. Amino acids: CASSLGTGNFYGYTF.

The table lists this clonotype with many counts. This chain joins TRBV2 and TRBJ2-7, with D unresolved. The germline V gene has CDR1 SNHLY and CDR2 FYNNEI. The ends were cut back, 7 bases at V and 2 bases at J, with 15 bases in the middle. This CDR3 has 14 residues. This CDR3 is CASIAGLQAYEQYF. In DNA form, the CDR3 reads TGTGCCAGCATTGCCGGCTTACAAGCCTACGAGCAGTACTTC.

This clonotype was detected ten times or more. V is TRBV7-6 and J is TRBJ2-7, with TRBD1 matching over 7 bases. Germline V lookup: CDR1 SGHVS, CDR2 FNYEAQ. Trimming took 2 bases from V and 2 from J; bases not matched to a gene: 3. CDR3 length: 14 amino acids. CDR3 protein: CASSLPGQPYEQYF. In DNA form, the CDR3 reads TGTGCCAGCAGCTTACCGGGACAGCCCTACGAGCAGTACTTC.

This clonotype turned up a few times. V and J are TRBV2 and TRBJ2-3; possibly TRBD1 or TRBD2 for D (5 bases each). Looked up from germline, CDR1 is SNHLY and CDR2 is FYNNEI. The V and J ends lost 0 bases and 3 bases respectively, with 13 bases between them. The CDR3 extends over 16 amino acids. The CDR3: CASSEALEGWTDTQYF. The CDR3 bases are TGTGCCAGCAGTGAAGCGTTAGAGGGGTGGACAGATACGCAGTATTTT.

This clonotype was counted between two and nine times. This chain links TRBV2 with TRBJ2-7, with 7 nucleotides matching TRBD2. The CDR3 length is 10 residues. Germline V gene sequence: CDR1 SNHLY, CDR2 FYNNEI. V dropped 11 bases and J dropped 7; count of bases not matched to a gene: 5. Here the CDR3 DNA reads TGTGCCTCCGACGGGGGGGAGCAGTACTTC. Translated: CASDGGEQYF.

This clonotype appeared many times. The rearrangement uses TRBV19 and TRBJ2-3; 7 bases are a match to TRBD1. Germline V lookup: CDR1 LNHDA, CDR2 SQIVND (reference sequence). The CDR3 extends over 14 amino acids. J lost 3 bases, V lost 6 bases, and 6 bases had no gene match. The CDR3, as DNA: TGTGCCAGTAGAACAGGGGCTGGTACAGATACGCAGTATTTT. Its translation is CASRTGAGTDTQYF.

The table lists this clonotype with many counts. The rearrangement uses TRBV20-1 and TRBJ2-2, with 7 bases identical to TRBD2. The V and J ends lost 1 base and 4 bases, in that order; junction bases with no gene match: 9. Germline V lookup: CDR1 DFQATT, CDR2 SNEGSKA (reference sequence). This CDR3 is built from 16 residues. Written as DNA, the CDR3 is TGCAGTGCTAGAGGGCTAGCGGAGCGGGGCACCGGGGAGCTGTTTTTT. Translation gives CSARGLAERGTGELFF.